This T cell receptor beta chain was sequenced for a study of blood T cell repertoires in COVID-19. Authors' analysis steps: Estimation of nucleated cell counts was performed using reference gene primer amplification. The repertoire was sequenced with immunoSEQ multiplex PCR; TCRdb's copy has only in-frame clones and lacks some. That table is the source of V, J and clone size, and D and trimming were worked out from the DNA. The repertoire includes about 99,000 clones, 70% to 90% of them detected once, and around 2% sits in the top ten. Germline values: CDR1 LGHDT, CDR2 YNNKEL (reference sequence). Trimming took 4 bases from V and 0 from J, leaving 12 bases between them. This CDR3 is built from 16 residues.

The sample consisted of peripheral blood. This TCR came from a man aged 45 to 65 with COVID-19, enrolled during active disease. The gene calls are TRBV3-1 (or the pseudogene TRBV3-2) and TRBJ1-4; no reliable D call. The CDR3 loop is CASSRRPQATNEKLFF. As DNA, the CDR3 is TGTGCCAGCAGCCGGAGGCCCCAGGCAACTAATGAAAAACTGTTTTTT.